The TCR beta chain under discussion was sequenced for a study of technical replicates of blood from a few donors. The table came from immunoSEQ multiplex PCR; TCRdb's copy has only in-frame clones and leaves some out. The sample lists 80,000 or so clones, more than 90% occurring once. V shed 5 bases, J shed 6 bases, and the junction held 4 bases outside the gene matches. The CDR3 contains 15 residues. The germline CDR1 and CDR2 sequences are PRHDT and FYEKMQ (reference sequence). Sequenced input: T cells isolated from PBMCs. The chain employs TRBV13 and TRBJ2-1, with 13 nucleotides matching TRBD2. The receptor comes from a human donor in good health. In DNA form, the CDR3 reads TGTGCCAGCAGCGTCAGACTAGCGGGAGGCAATGAGCAGTTCTTC. It codes for CASSVRLAGGNEQFF. The entire variable domain, with the rest obtained from reference TRBV13 and TRBJ2-1, is as follows: AAGVIQSPRHLIKEKRETATLKCYPIPRHDTVYWYQQGPGQDPQFLISFYEKMQSDKGSIPDRFSAQQFSDYHSELNMSSLELGDSALYFCASSVRLAGGNEQFFGPGTRLTVL.